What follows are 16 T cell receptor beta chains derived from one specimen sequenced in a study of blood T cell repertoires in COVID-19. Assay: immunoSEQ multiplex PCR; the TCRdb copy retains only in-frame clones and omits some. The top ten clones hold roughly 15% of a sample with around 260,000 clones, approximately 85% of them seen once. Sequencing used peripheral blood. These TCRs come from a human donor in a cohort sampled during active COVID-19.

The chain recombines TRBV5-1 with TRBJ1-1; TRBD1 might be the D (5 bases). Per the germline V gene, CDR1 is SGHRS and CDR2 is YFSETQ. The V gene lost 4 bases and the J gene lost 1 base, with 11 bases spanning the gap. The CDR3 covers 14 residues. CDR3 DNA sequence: TGCGCCAGCAGCGAGTCAGGGAAGAACACTGAAGCTTTCTTT. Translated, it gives CASSESGKNTEAFF. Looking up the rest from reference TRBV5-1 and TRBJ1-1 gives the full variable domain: KAGVTQTPRYLIKTRGQQVTLSCSPISGHRSVSWYQQTPGQGLQFLFEYFSETQRNKGNFPGRFSGRQFSNSRSEMNVSTLELGDSALYLCASSESGKNTEAFFGQGTRLTVV.

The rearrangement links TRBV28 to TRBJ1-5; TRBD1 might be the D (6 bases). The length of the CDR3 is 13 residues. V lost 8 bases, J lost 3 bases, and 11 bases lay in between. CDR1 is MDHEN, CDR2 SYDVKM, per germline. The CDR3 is CASGRGANQPQHF. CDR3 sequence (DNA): TGTGCCAGCGGACGGGGGGCCAATCAGCCCCAGCATTTT.

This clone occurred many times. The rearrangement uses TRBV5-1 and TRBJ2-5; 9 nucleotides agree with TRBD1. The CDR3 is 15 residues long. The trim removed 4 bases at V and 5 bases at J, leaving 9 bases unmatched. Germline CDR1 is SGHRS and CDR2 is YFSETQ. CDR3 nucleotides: TGCGCCAGCAGCACCTGGGGACAGGGCGATGAGACCCAGTACTTC. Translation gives CASSTWGQGDETQYF.

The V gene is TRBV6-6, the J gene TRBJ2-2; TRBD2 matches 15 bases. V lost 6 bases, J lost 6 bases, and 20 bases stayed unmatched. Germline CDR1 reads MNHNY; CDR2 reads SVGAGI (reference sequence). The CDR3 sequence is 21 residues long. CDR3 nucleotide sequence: TGTGCCAGCAGCCTCCTCGGGGGGCCCGGACTAGCGGGAGGGCCCGCCGGGGAGCTGTTTTTT. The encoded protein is CASSLLGGPGLAGGPAGELFF.

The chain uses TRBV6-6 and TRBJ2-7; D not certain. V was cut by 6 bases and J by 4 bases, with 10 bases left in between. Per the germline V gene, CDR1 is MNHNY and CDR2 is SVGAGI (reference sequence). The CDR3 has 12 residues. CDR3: CASSKASYEQYF. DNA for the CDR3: TGTGCCAGCAGCAAAGCCTCTTACGAGCAGTACTTC.

Here the CDR3 DNA reads TGTGCCAGCAGCACGCAAGGAACGACATCCGAGCAGTACTTC. Protein sequence: CASSTQGTTSEQYF. The chain has TRBV4-2 and TRBJ2-7, with D hard to call. Deletions cut 5 bases from V and 6 bases from J, with 17 bases between. The CDR3 covers 14 residues. Germline-derived CDR1 and CDR2 are LGHNA and YNFKEQ.

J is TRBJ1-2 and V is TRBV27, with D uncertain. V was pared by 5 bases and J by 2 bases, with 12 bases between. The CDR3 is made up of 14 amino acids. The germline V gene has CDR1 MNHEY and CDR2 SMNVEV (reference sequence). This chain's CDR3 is CASSLYPGNYGYTF. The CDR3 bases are TGTGCCAGCAGTCTATACCCGGGAAACTATGGCTACACCTTC.

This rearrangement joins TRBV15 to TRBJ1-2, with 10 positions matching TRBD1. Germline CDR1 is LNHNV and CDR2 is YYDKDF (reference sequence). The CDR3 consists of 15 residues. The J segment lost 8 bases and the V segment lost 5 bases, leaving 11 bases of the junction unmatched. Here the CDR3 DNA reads TGTGCCACCAGCGGATACCGGGACAGGGGTTACGGCTACACCTTC. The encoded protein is CATSGYRDRGYGYTF.

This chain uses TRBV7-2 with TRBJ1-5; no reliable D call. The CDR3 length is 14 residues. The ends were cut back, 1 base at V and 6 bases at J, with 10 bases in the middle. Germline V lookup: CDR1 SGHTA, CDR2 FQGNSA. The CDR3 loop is CASSLGGVGQPQHF. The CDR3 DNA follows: TGTGCCAGCAGCTTAGGCGGGGTAGGTCAGCCCCAGCATTTT.

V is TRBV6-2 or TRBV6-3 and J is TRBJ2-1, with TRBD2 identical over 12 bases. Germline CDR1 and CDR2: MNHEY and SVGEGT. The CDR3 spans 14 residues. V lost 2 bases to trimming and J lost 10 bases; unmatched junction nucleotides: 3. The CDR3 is CASSYPGLAGEQFF. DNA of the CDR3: TGTGCCAGCAGTTACCCCGGACTAGCGGGAGAGCAGTTCTTC.

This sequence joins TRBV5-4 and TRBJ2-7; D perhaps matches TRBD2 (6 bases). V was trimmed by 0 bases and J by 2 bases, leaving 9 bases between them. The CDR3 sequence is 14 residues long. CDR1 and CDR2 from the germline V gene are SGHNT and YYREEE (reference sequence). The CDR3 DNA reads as TGTGCCAGCAGCTTGGGACGGGAGCCCTACGAGCAGTACTTC. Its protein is CASSLGREPYEQYF.

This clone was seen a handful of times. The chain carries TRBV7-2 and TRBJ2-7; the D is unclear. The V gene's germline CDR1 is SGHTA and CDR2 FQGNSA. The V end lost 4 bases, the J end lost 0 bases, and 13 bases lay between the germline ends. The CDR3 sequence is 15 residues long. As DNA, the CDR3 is TGTGCCAGCAGCTCCCGCGGTATGCCCTCCTACGAGCAGTACTTC. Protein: CASSSRGMPSYEQYF.

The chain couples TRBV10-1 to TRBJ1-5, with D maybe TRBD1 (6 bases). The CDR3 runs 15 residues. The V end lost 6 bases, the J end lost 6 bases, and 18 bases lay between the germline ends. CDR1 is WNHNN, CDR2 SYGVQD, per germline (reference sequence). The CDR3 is CASSPFGGGGQPQHF. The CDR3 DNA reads TGCGCCAGCAGCCCATTTGGGGGCGGGGGTCAGCCCCAGCATTTT.

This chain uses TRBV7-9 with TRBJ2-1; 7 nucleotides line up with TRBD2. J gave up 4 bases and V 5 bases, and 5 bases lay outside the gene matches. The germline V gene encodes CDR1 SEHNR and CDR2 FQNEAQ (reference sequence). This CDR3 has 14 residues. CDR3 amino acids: CASSRSGGYNEQFF. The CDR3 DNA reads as TGTGCCAGCAGCCGGTCCGGGGGGTACAATGAGCAGTTCTTC.

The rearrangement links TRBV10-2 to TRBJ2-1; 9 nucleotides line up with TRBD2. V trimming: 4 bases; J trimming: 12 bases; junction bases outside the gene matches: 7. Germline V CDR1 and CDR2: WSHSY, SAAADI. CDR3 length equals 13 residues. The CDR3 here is CASSATREGSQFF. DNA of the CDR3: TGCGCCAGCAGTGCCACGCGGGAGGGGTCGCAGTTCTTC.

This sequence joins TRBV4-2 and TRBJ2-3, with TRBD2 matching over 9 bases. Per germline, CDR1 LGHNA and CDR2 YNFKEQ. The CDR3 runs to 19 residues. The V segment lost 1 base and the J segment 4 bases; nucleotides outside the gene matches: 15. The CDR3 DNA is TGTGCCAGCAGCCAAGGCGGAGGCGGGAGCGGGAGGTTCGCAGATACGCAGTATTTT. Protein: CASSQGGGGSGRFADTQYF.